This T cell receptor beta chain emerged from a study of OX40 agonist ivuxolimab in advanced cancers. Study results and limitations: Low normalized T-cell clonal expansion was additionally recorded for some nonresponders.

The CDR3 contains 14 residues. V gave up 1 base and J gave up 5 bases, with 10 bases separating them. Germline loops: CDR1 SGHNT, CDR2 YYREEE (reference sequence). TCRdb keeps only in-frame clones here, not all; method: immunoSEQ multiplex PCR. Among over 30,000 clones listed, about four fifths were seen once. As for this clone: Its antigen is not known.

Autoimmune disease history or systemic immunosuppression disqualified patients. The sample in question was CD4+ or CD8+ T cells sorted from blood, obtained in a trial of the OX40 agonist ivuxolimab. The source of this sequence is an adult with an advanced solid tumor such as melanoma, head and neck, liver or kidney cancer. The chain couples TRBV5-4 to TRBJ2-1, with D perhaps matching TRBD1 (7 bases). CDR3 residues: CASSLRGTDNEQFF. DNA for the CDR3: TGTGCCAGCAGCTTGCGCGGGACAGACAATGAGCAGTTCTTC.